These 24 T cell receptor beta chains came from one sample sequenced in a study of regulatory T cells in long-lasting Graves disease. Combining iRepertoire HTBI primers with Arm-PCR of CDR3 regions, the authors built TCR beta libraries. TCRdb itself ran the multiplex PCR reads through MiXCR, one entry per CDR3 protein. This table has roughly 610,000 distinct CDR3 sequences, 16% appearing once. Documented time point: newly diagnosed GD, antithyroid drugs for less than 3 months. The TCR library was made from RNA that had been extracted from PBMCs in TRIzol. These sequences were also reported in another study, on T cells in Graves' hyperthyroidism and ophthalmopathy.

Material: peripheral blood mononuclear cells (PBMCs), obtained at new diagnosis, from a patient treated with antithyroid drugs. The receptors stem from a woman in her twenties or thirties with Graves disease.

There are a few counts of this clonotype. This chain joins TRBV7-9 and TRBJ1-5; D unclear. V was clipped by 0 bases and J by 4 bases, with 10 bases between them. CDR1 and CDR2 from the germline V gene are SEHNR and FQNEAQ (reference sequence). The CDR3 length is 15 residues. CDR3 in DNA: TGTGCCAGCAGCTTAGCGAACGGGGTTAATCAGCCCCAGCATTTT. Residues: CASSLANGVNQPQHF.

This clonotype was observed a handful of times. This chain uses TRBV30 with TRBJ2-7; 9 positions match TRBD2. There are 14 residues in the CDR3. Germline CDR1 reads GTSNPN; CDR2 reads SVGIG (reference sequence). V trimming: 2 bases; J trimming: 3 bases; junction bases outside the gene matches: 5. The CDR3 protein is CAWSRASGDYEQYF. In DNA, the CDR3 is TGTGCCTGGAGTAGGGCTAGCGGGGACTACGAGCAGTACTTC.

This clonotype came up many times. This chain links TRBV28 with TRBJ1-3; TRBD1 agrees at 7 bases. Unmatched junction bases numbered 4, after V lost 2 bases and J lost 3 bases. The germline gives CDR1 MDHEN, CDR2 SYDVKM. The CDR3 contains 15 residues. The CDR3 bases are TGTGCCAGCAGTTTAATCGGGACAGTTGGAAACACCATATATTTT. As protein: CASSLIGTVGNTIYF.

This clonotype was picked up many times. The V call is TRBV7-2, the J call TRBJ1-4, with 7 bases lining up with TRBD1. The V and J ends lost 7 bases and 3 bases, in that order; junction bases with no gene match: 14. The CDR3 runs to 17 residues. From germline, CDR1 is SGHTA and CDR2 FQGNSA. The CDR3 spells CASKPTGWVTANEKLFF. CDR3 coding DNA: TGTGCCAGCAAGCCGACAGGGTGGGTTACGGCTAATGAAAAACTGTTTTTT.

This chain uses TRBV29-1 with TRBJ1-5; no firm D call. The germline V gene has CDR1 SQVTM and CDR2 ANQGSEA. CDR3 size: 13 residues. V was cut by 7 bases and J by 8 bases, with 18 bases left in between. This CDR3 reads CSALREGGEPQHF. CDR3 nucleotide sequence: TGCAGCGCACTCCGTGAGGGCGGGGAGCCCCAGCATTTT.

This clonotype was detected only a few times. The rearrangement uses TRBV18 and TRBJ2-2; D unclear. CDR3 length: 17 residues. Germline assignment: CDR1 KGHSH and CDR2 LQKENI. V was shortened by 6 bases and J by 1 base, with 18 bases between the two germline ends. The CDR3 DNA reads TGTGCCAGCTCCCCCAGCGCCCCAAAAGGGAACACCGGGGAGCTGTTTTTT. Translated: CASSPSAPKGNTGELFF.

This chain links TRBV5-1 with TRBJ2-7, with TRBD1 as a possible D gene (6 bases). V was trimmed by 4 bases and J by 3 bases, leaving 14 bases between them. The CDR3 contains 14 residues. From germline, CDR1 is SGHRS and CDR2 YFSETQ. The DNA for the CDR3 is TGCGCCAGCAGCGTAACAGGGTATGGCTACGAGCAGTACTTC. This encodes CASSVTGYGYEQYF.

This clonotype was counted only a few times. The rearrangement uses TRBV2 and TRBJ1-3; TRBD1 matches at 10 bases. Trimming took 7 bases from V and 9 from J; bases not matched to a gene: 6. Per germline, CDR1 SNHLY and CDR2 FYNNEI. The CDR3 contains 13 residues. This CDR3 is CASMGTGVSTIYF. The DNA of the CDR3 is TGTGCCAGCATGGGGACAGGGGTCAGCACCATATATTTT. Variable domain in full (rest from reference TRBV2 and TRBJ1-3): EPEVTQTPSHQVTQMGQEVILRCVPISNHLYFYWYRQILGQKVEFLVSFYNNEISEKSEIFDDQFSVERPDGSNFTLKIRSTKLEDSAMYFCASMGTGVSTIYFGEGSWLTVV.

This clonotype was detected many times. The chain couples TRBV27 to TRBJ2-2; 10 bases are a match to TRBD1. V was clipped by 5 bases and J by 5 bases; unmatched bases: 5. Germline CDR1 is MNHEY and CDR2 is SMNVEV (reference sequence). The CDR3 consists of 15 residues. CDR3 residues: CASSTSGQGTGELFF. The CDR3, as DNA: TGTGCCAGCAGTACCTCGGGACAGGGGACCGGGGAGCTGTTTTTT.

This clonotype was recorded at least ten times. The chain recombines TRBV2 with TRBJ1-5; TRBD1 agrees at 9 bases. Germline V CDR1 and CDR2: SNHLY, FYNNEI. After removal of 6 bases from V and 0 bases from J, the junction contained 9 bases not matched to a gene. The CDR3 totals 17 residues. The CDR3 DNA sequence: TGTGCCAGCAGCCGGGGACAGGGACAATTTAGCAATCAGCCCCAGCATTTT. It codes for CASSRGQGQFSNQPQHF.

There are a few counts of this clonotype. The gene calls are TRBV12-3 or TRBV12-4 and TRBJ1-5; D is undetermined. This CDR3 contains 14 residues. Trimming removed 3 bases from V and 9 bases from J, with 15 bases in between. In DNA, the CDR3 is TGTGCCAGCAGTTTTCCTCCTGAGTCTTGGCCCCAGCATTTT. It translates to CASSFPPESWPQHF.

The V gene is TRBV7-9, the J gene TRBJ2-1; 9 positions match TRBD1. Germline CDR1 SEHNR, CDR2 FQNEAQ (reference sequence). CDR3 size: 16 residues. The trim removed 5 bases at V and 5 bases at J, leaving 10 bases unmatched. The DNA of the CDR3 is TGTGCCAGCAGCCCCTTAATGACAGGGGGTAACAATGAGCAGTTCTTC. It codes for CASSPLMTGGNNEQFF.

In this sample, this clonotype turned up many times. This chain joins TRBV28 and TRBJ1-2; D uncertain. The V end lost 8 bases, the J end lost 3 bases, and 16 bases lay between the germline ends. Per the germline V gene, CDR1 is MDHEN and CDR2 is SYDVKM. This CDR3 has 14 amino acids. CDR3 sequence: CASYAVGNHYGYTF. The DNA for the CDR3 is TGTGCCAGCTACGCGGTAGGGAACCACTATGGCTACACCTTC.

The chain is built from TRBV20-1 and TRBJ1-1; D is unresolved. The CDR3 has 14 amino acids. Germline CDR1 is DFQATT and CDR2 is SNEGSKA (reference sequence). The ends were cut back, 7 bases at V and 1 base at J, with 16 bases in the middle. The CDR3 sequence is CSVETQFPNTEAFF. CDR3 nucleotides: TGCAGTGTTGAAACCCAGTTTCCGAACACTGAAGCTTTCTTT.

The chain recombines TRBV4-2 with TRBJ2-7; 11 nucleotides agree with TRBD2. The CDR3 is 15 amino acids. V gave up 6 bases and J gave up 5 bases; unmatched junction bases: 9. CDR1 is LGHNA, CDR2 YNFKEQ, per germline. CDR3 bases: TGTGCCAGCAGTCGACCGGGACTAGCGGCTAACGAGCAGTACTTC. Its protein is CASSRPGLAANEQYF.

This chain uses TRBV20-1 with TRBJ2-1; D unclear. The V gene lost 3 bases and the J gene lost 0 bases, with 9 bases spanning the gap. Germline CDR1 and CDR2: DFQATT and SNEGSKA (reference sequence). The length of the CDR3 is 14 residues. CDR3 sequence reads: CSARQVSSYNEQFF. The CDR3 coding sequence is TGCAGTGCTAGGCAAGTTAGCTCCTACAATGAGCAGTTCTTC.

The J gene is TRBJ2-1, the V gene TRBV6-2 or TRBV6-3; D perhaps matches TRBD2 (5 bases). Trimming cost V 8 bases and J 5 bases, with 25 bases left between them. From germline, CDR1 is MNHEY and CDR2 SVGEGT. This CDR3 has 17 amino acids. The CDR3 region has the DNA TGTGCCAGCGTATCCTTGTCGGGAAGGATGTTGAACAATGAGCAGTTCTTC. It translates to CASVSLSGRMLNNEQFF.

With regard to this clonotype: It may be a read error: a sequence one base away is much more abundant. The V call is TRBV11-2, the J call TRBJ2-1, with D possibly TRBD1 on 6 matching bases. CDR1 is SGHAT and CDR2 is FQNNGV in the germline V gene. CDR3 length equals 15 residues. The CDR3 is CASRVWGRSYNERFF. DNA of the CDR3: TGTGCCAGCCGTGTATGGGGGCGATCCTACAATGAGCGGTTCTTC.

This clonotype was recorded many times. The rearrangement links TRBV7-9 to TRBJ1-4; D unresolved. The V end lost 4 bases, the J end lost 8 bases, and 17 bases lay between the germline ends. Germline-derived CDR1 and CDR2 are SEHNR and FQNEAQ (reference sequence). The CDR3 is 15 residues long. The CDR3 bases are TGTGCCAGCAGCTCCCTCGAGGCGGCTGCGGAAAAACTGTTTTTT. Its translation: CASSSLEAAAEKLFF.

CDR3 in DNA: TGCGCCAGCAGATCGCAAGCGGGAGGGTCGGAGACCCAGTACTTC. Encoded protein: CASRSQAGGSETQYF. The genes are TRBV5-1 and TRBJ2-5; 10 bases are shared with TRBD2. The germline CDR1 and CDR2 sequences are SGHRS and YFSETQ. This CDR3 contains 15 residues. Germline trimming cut 5 bases from V and 5 bases from J; bases unmatched to any gene: 9. The complete variable domain, with remaining parts taken from reference TRBV5-1 and TRBJ2-5, reads KAGVTQTPRYLIKTRGQQVTLSCSPISGHRSVSWYQQTPGQGLQFLFEYFSETQRNKGNFPGRFSGRQFSNSRSEMNVSTLELGDSALYLCASRSQAGGSETQYFGPGTRLLVL.

This clonotype occurred many times. The rearrangement joins TRBV2 to TRBJ2-3, with TRBD2 identical over 8 bases. J gave up 6 bases and V 3 bases, and 11 bases lay outside the gene matches. From germline, CDR1 is SNHLY and CDR2 FYNNEI. The CDR3 is 16 residues long. The DNA of the CDR3 is TGTGCCAGCAGTGAGGATGGAGGTAGCGGGATGGATACGCAGTATTTT. Encoded protein: CASSEDGGSGMDTQYF.

This clonotype was counted a few times. The germline gene is not matched at one end of the junction; a read error may be the cause. The V call is TRBV27, the J call TRBJ2-1, with 13 bases matching TRBD2. The CDR3 has 19 residues. CDR1 is MNHEY and CDR2 is SMNVEV in the germline V gene (reference sequence). This chain's CDR3 is CASSFYTSGRDLSFNEQFF. CDR3 nucleotide sequence: TGTGCCAGCAGTTTCTATACTAGCGGGAGGGACTTATCCTTCAATGAGCAGTTCTTC.

The chain recombines TRBV18 with TRBJ1-2; 7 bases are a match to TRBD1. This CDR3 is built from 13 residues. The V and J ends lost 8 bases and 8 bases, in that order; junction bases with no gene match: 11. The germline gives CDR1 KGHSH, CDR2 LQKENI. In DNA form, the CDR3 reads TGTGCCAGCACGCAAGGGGACAGACTGGGCTACACCTTC. Its translation is CASTQGDRLGYTF.

This clonotype was counted at least ten times. The chain employs TRBV3-1 and TRBJ2-7; D uncertain. Germline loops: CDR1 LGHDT, CDR2 YNNKEL (reference sequence). The CDR3 is made up of 14 amino acids. Trimming took off 4 bases at V and 2 bases at J, with 12 bases between the two ends. The CDR3: CASSPGLLAYEQYF. DNA of the CDR3: TGTGCCAGCAGCCCTGGGCTGCTAGCCTACGAGCAGTACTTC.